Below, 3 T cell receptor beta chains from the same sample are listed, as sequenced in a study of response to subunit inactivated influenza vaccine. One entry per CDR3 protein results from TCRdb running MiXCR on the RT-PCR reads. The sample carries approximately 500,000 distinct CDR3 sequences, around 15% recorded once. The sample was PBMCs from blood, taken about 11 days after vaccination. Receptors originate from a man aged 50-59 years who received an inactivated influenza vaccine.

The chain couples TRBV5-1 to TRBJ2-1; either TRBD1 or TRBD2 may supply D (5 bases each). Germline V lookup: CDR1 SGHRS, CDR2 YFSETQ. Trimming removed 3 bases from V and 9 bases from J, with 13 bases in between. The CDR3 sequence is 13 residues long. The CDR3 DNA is TGCGCCAGCAGCTGGAACGGGGCGGGTGAGCAGTTCTTC. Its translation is CASSWNGAGEQFF. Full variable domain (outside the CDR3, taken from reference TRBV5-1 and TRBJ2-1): KAGVTQTPRYLIKTRGQQVTLSCSPISGHRSVSWYQQTPGQGLQFLFEYFSETQRNKGNFPGRFSGRQFSNSRSEMNVSTLELGDSALYLCASSWNGAGEQFFGPGTRLTVL.

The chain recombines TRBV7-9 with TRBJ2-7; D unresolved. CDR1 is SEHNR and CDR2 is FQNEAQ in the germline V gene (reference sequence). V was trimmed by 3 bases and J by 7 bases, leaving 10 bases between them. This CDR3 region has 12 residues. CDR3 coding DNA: TGTGCCAGCAGCTTTGCTCCCCTGGAGCAGTACTTC. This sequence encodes CASSFAPLEQYF.

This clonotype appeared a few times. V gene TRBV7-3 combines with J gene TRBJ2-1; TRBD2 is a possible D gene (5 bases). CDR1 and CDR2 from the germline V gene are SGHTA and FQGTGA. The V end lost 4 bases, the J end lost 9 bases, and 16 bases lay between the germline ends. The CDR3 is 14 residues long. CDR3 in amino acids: CASSSDSLVGEQFF. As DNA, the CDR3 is TGTGCCAGCAGCTCGGACTCACTAGTGGGTGAGCAGTTCTTC.